One sample yielded the 17 T cell receptor beta chains listed below, sequenced in a study of graft-versus-host responses after intestinal transplantation. The antigens these receptors bind are not known. Clones were sequenced by immunoSEQ multiplex PCR, and TCRdb holds only the in-frame ones, with some missing. The sample lists just under 85,000 clones; less than 95% were seen once. Sequenced material: unstimulated CD8+ T cells sorted from spleen or lymph node cells, taken before transplant. These receptors originate from a human donor who was the organ donor for an intestinal transplant.

This chain uses TRBV19 with TRBJ2-3; the match to TRBD2 covers 12 bases. J gave up 3 bases and V 2 bases, and 0 bases lay outside the gene matches. This CDR3 has 15 amino acids. CDR1 and CDR2 from the germline V gene are LNHDA and SQIVND (reference sequence). CDR3: CASSILAGGTDTQYF. In nucleotides, the CDR3 is TGTGCCAGTAGTATACTAGCGGGGGGGACAGATACGCAGTATTTT.

This clone was detected once. V and J are TRBV30 and TRBJ1-1; D is undetermined. CDR3 length equals 12 residues. Looked up from germline, CDR1 is GTSNPN and CDR2 is SVGIG (reference sequence). V gave up 4 bases and J gave up 8 bases, with 14 bases separating them. The CDR3 spells CAWTTIAGEAFF. CDR3 DNA sequence: TGTGCCTGGACAACAATAGCGGGGGAAGCTTTCTTT.

V usage is TRBV15 and J usage is TRBJ1-2, with 7 bases identical to TRBD1. There are 15 residues in the CDR3. Germline V gene data show CDR1 as LNHNV and CDR2 as YYDKDF (reference sequence). V lost 3 bases to trimming and J lost 3 bases; unmatched junction nucleotides: 7. The CDR3 DNA sequence: TGTGCCACCAGCAGCAGGGGGGGAGTTGACTATGGCTACACCTTC. This sequence encodes CATSSRGGVDYGYTF.

The chain links TRBV9 to TRBJ2-3; the D gene could be TRBD1 or TRBD2 (5 bases each). This CDR3 is 15 amino acids long. The V end was cut by 3 bases, the J end by 5 bases, with 16 bases between. CDR1 and CDR2 from the germline V gene are SGDLS and YYNGEE. This chain's CDR3 is CASSASGSLEDTQYF. The CDR3 bases are TGTGCCAGCAGCGCTTCAGGGAGTCTCGAAGATACGCAGTATTTT.

The chain recombines TRBV6-6 with TRBJ1-2; unclear D gene. Germline loops: CDR1 MNHNY, CDR2 SVGAGI (reference sequence). V was cut by 5 bases and J by 8 bases, with 15 bases left in between. The CDR3 is 13 residues long. As DNA, the CDR3 is TGTGCCAGCAGTGCCTCATTCTGGGCCGGCTACACCTTC. Its protein is CASSASFWAGYTF.

The sample holds a few counts of this clone. This chain connects TRBV7-9 to TRBJ1-1; D not certain. Between the trimmed V and J ends, which lost 2 bases and 6 bases, there was a span of 13 bases. The germline V gene has CDR1 SEHNR and CDR2 FQNEAQ (reference sequence). This CDR3 is 14 amino acids long. In DNA, the CDR3 is TGTGCCAGCAGCTTAAAAATCCCCACCCCTGAAGCTTTCTTT. This encodes CASSLKIPTPEAFF. Full variable domain (remainder filled in from reference TRBV7-9 and TRBJ1-1): DTGVSQNPRHKITKRGQNVTFRCDPISEHNRLYWYRQTLGQGPEFLTYFQNEAQLEKSRLLSDRFSAERPKGSFSTLEIQRTEQGDSAMYLCASSLKIPTPEAFFGQGTRLTVV.

V gene TRBV13 combines with J gene TRBJ2-7; 9 nucleotides align to TRBD2. This CDR3 contains 17 residues. Germline-derived CDR1 and CDR2 are PRHDT and FYEKMQ (reference sequence). J was trimmed by 1 base and V by 5 bases; bases with no gene match: 12. CDR3 bases: TGTGCCAGCAGCCCCATGGGTAGCGGGGGAGTTTCCTACGAGCAGTACTTC. It yields the protein CASSPMGSGGVSYEQYF.

V and J are TRBV4-1 and TRBJ2-1; D possibly corresponds to TRBD2 (7 bases). V lost 7 bases, J lost 8 bases, and 18 bases lay in between. CDR3 length: 14 amino acids. The V gene's germline CDR1 is MGHRA and CDR2 YSYEKL. Written as DNA, the CDR3 is TGCGCCAGCAAGGGGGGGAGAGGGGACGATGAGCAGTTCTTC. Its translation is CASKGGRGDDEQFF.

This chain uses TRBV7-9 with TRBJ2-2, with 7 bases that match TRBD2. Germline V lookup: CDR1 SEHNR, CDR2 FQNEAQ (reference sequence). The CDR3 is 12 amino acids. In nucleotides, the CDR3 is TGTGCTAACTTCGGGGGGACCGGGGAGCTGTTTTTT. Encoded protein: CANFGGTGELFF.

The rearrangement links TRBV10-3 to TRBJ2-7; no reliable D call. This CDR3 spans 14 amino acids. V shed 0 bases and J shed 3 bases, with 9 bases lying between them. Germline V gives CDR1 ENHRY, CDR2 SYGVKD. CDR3 in DNA: TGTGCCATCAGTGAGTCGATAGACAACTACGAGCAGTACTTC. Its translation is CAISESIDNYEQYF.

The chain employs TRBV7-9 and TRBJ2-5, with 7 bases matching TRBD1. Germline assignment: CDR1 SEHNR and CDR2 FQNEAQ (reference sequence). CDR3 size: 16 residues. With V trimmed by 4 bases and J by 4 bases, 12 bases remained unmatched. The CDR3 DNA follows: TGTGCCAGCAGCTCCGGGGACAGTGCGTTGAGAGAGACCCAGTACTTC. Encoded protein: CASSSGDSALRETQYF. The full variable domain, its missing parts supplied by reference TRBV7-9 and TRBJ2-5, is DTGVSQNPRHKITKRGQNVTFRCDPISEHNRLYWYRQTLGQGPEFLTYFQNEAQLEKSRLLSDRFSAERPKGSFSTLEIQRTEQGDSAMYLCASSSGDSALRETQYFGPGTRLLVL.

The rearrangement joins TRBV11-2 to TRBJ2-3; D ambiguous. This CDR3 spans 14 amino acids. From germline, CDR1 is SGHAT and CDR2 FQNNGV. The ends were cut back, 0 bases at V and 5 bases at J, with 9 bases in the middle. The CDR3 loop is CASSLDRQQDTQYF. CDR3 coding DNA: TGTGCCAGCAGCTTAGACCGCCAGCAAGATACGCAGTATTTT.

The chain combines TRBV5-4 with TRBJ1-2, with a weak D call TRBD1 (5 bases). The germline CDR1 and CDR2 sequences are SGHNT and YYREEE (reference sequence). The germline V and J ends were trimmed by 2 bases and 2 bases, with 13 bases remaining between them. This CDR3 is 15 amino acids long. CDR3 bases: TGTGCCAGCAGCTTTGGAGGGGTTGAGAACTATGGCTACACCTTC. This codes for CASSFGGVENYGYTF.

The V and J genes are TRBV14 and TRBJ2-7, with 9 positions matching TRBD2. The CDR3 length is 17 residues. Trimming took 1 base from V and 0 from J; bases not matched to a gene: 7. The germline V gene has CDR1 SGHDN and CDR2 FVKESK. The CDR3 DNA reads as TGTGCCAGCAGCCAAGGCCCCCTAGCGGGACACTCCTACGAGCAGTACTTC. It specifies CASSQGPLAGHSYEQYF.

J is TRBJ2-7 and V is TRBV7-8, with TRBD2 matching over 8 bases. The CDR3 sequence is 15 residues long. V was clipped by 4 bases and J by 0 bases; unmatched bases: 5. Germline-derived CDR1 and CDR2 are SGHVS and FQNEAQ. CDR3 in amino acids: CASSSVAGTSYEQYF. In nucleotides, the CDR3 is TGTGCCAGCAGCTCCGTAGCGGGGACCTCCTACGAGCAGTACTTC.

Written as DNA, the CDR3 is TGTGCCAGCAGTTCCGGACTAGGATTGGATGAGCAGTTCTTC. This sequence encodes CASSSGLGLDEQFF. This chain joins TRBV11-2 and TRBJ2-1; 7 bases line up with TRBD2. V shed 6 bases and J 8 bases; nucleotides not matched to a gene: 10. The germline V gene encodes CDR1 SGHAT and CDR2 FQNNGV. The CDR3 extends over 14 amino acids. Using reference TRBV11-2 and TRBJ2-1 for the parts outside the CDR3, the full variable domain is EAGVAQSPRYKIIEKRQSVAFWCNPISGHATLYWYQQILGQGPKLLIQFQNNGVVDDSQLPKDRFSAERLKGVDSTLKIQPAKLEDSAVYLCASSSGLGLDEQFFGPGTRLTVL.

About this clone: In the same sample, other DNA sequences code for this CDR3. The chain has TRBV29-1 and TRBJ1-1; no clear D. The germline CDR1 and CDR2 sequences are SQVTM and ANQGSEA. The CDR3 covers 10 residues. Trimming removed 6 bases from V and 5 bases from J, with 7 bases in between. CDR3 residues: CSVEVTEAFF. In DNA, the CDR3 is TGCAGCGTAGAGGTAACTGAAGCTTTCTTT. The complete variable domain, with remaining parts taken from reference TRBV29-1 and TRBJ1-1, reads SAVISQKPSRDICQRGTSLTIQCQVDSQVTMMFWYRQQPGQSLTLIATANQGSEATYESGFVIDKFPISRPNLTFSTLTVSNMSPEDSSIYLCSVEVTEAFFGQGTRLTVV.